This paragraph covers one T cell receptor beta chain sequence. The data stem from a study of OX40 agonist ivuxolimab in advanced cancers. About the research overall: Having had anti-PD-1, anti-PD-L1 or anti-CTLA-4 therapy before was allowed, and over 35% had some.

From germline, CDR1 is SGDLS and CDR2 YYNGEE. The CDR3 is 14 residues long. Trimming pared 0 bases from V and 0 bases from J, leaving 4 bases between. Some clones are missing from TCRdb's copy, which holds only in-frame ones; the method was immunoSEQ multiplex PCR. This table has about 19,000 clones, around 91% appearing once. This clonotype was obtained from an adult with an advanced solid tumor such as melanoma, head and neck, liver or kidney cancer. The starting material was CD4+ or CD8+ T cells sorted from blood, obtained in a trial of the OX40 agonist ivuxolimab. The rearrangement uses TRBV9 and TRBJ1-5; D remains ambiguous. CDR3 DNA: TGTGCCAGCAGCGTAGGGAATAGCAATCAGCCCCAGCATTTT. Translating gives CASSVGNSNQPQHF.